This T cell receptor (delta chain) was sequenced in a study of gamma-delta T cells after stem cell transplantation. TCRdb reanalyzed the RT-PCR reads using CATT. The table lists over a thousand delta-chain clones, 1.5% to 2% of them singletons. A few counts support this clone. TCRdb's protein for this DNA is that of a much larger clone and differs from the translation at residue 9, likely a read error; the protein shown is the DNA translation. The CDR3 covers 18 residues. The germline gives CDR1 TVYSNPD, CDR2 GDNSRS (reference sequence). Sequenced: gamma-delta T cells. The clonotype comes from a human donor. It is not recorded whose cells these are; they may come from a transplant donor. V and J are TRDV3 and TRDJ1; 7 bases map to TRDD3. The CDR3 is CASGAGGISSKHEQKLIF. The CDR3 DNA sequence: TGTGCGAGTGGGGCCGGGGGGATCAGCAGCAAACATGAACAAAAACTCATCTTT.